Following are 24 T cell receptor beta chains from one sample sequenced in a study of OX40 agonist ivuxolimab in advanced cancers. Data came from immunoSEQ multiplex PCR; TCRdb stores just in-frame clones and leaves some out. The sample contains over 80,000 clones, roughly 86% of which appear only once. The material was CD4+ or CD8+ T cells sorted from blood, obtained in a trial of the OX40 agonist ivuxolimab. These receptors were taken from an adult with an advanced solid tumor such as melanoma, head and neck, liver or kidney cancer.

The chain combines TRBV7-6 with TRBJ1-2, with a weak D call TRBD1 (6 bases). V dropped 7 bases and J dropped 7 bases, with 16 bases sitting between them. Germline CDR1 is SGHVS and CDR2 is FNYEAQ. The CDR3 loop spans 13 amino acids. CDR3 bases: TGTGCCAGCACCTCGACAGGCTATACTGGCTACACCTTC. This translates into CASTSTGYTGYTF.

This sequence joins TRBV19 and TRBJ1-3; D gene ambiguous. The V end lost 9 bases, the J end lost 0 bases, and 6 bases lay between the germline ends. The CDR3 length is 12 residues. CDR1 and CDR2 (germline): LNHDA, SQIVND (reference sequence). The CDR3 DNA is TGTGCCAGCCGGTACTCTGGAAACACCATATATTTT. Translation: CASRYSGNTIYF. Drawing the rest from reference TRBV19 and TRBJ1-3, the complete variable domain is DGGITQSPKYLFRKEGQNVTLSCEQNLNHDAMYWYRQDPGQGLRLIYYSQIVNDFQKGDIAEGYSVSREKKESFPLTVTSAQKNPTAFYLCASRYSGNTIYFGEGSWLTVV.

This clone was counted once. The DNA is omitted, as the CDR3 cannot be located on it reliably, and the CDR3 follows TCRdb's listing. J is TRBJ1-1 and V is TRBV6-6. Counting both end residues, the CDR3 totals 13 amino acids. Germline CDR1 reads MNHNY; CDR2 reads SVGAGI (reference sequence). The CDR3 loop is CASTTRSGPAAFF.

The gene calls are TRBV19 and TRBJ1-2; TRBD1 is a possible D gene (5 bases). Germline loops: CDR1 LNHDA, CDR2 SQIVND (reference sequence). The length of the CDR3 is 14 residues. With 1 base removed from V and 6 bases from J, the gap between germline ends came to 12 bases. The CDR3 region has the DNA TGTGCCAGTAGTATAGGCCCCAGGGACCATGGCTACACCTTC. Its protein is CASSIGPRDHGYTF.

This rearrangement joins TRBV7-3 to TRBJ2-3; a possible D gene is TRBD2 (5 bases). Between the trimmed V and J ends, which lost 3 bases and 11 bases, there was a span of 12 bases. Germline CDR1 is SGHTA and CDR2 is FQGTGA. The CDR3 runs to 12 residues. CDR3 in DNA: TGTGCCAGCAGCTTTGAGGGTAACCGGCAGTATTTT. Amino acids: CASSFEGNRQYF.

The V gene is TRBV5-1, the J gene TRBJ1-5; the D gene is possibly TRBD1 (5 bases). The CDR3 runs to 14 residues. Germline V gene data show CDR1 as SGHRS and CDR2 as YFSETQ. The V gene lost 4 bases and the J gene lost 5 bases, with 13 bases spanning the gap. CDR3 sequence reads: CASSPSLGDQPQHF. The CDR3 DNA reads TGCGCCAGCAGCCCCTCATTAGGGGATCAGCCCCAGCATTTT. Variable domain in full (rest from reference TRBV5-1 and TRBJ1-5): KAGVTQTPRYLIKTRGQQVTLSCSPISGHRSVSWYQQTPGQGLQFLFEYFSETQRNKGNFPGRFSGRQFSNSRSEMNVSTLELGDSALYLCASSPSLGDQPQHFGDGTRLSIL.

There are a few counts of this clone. The chain is built from TRBV7-8 and TRBJ1-2; D perhaps matches TRBD1 (5 bases). Germline V gene sequence: CDR1 SGHVS, CDR2 FQNEAQ. This CDR3 is built from 15 residues. The V and J ends lost 5 bases and 7 bases respectively, with 20 bases between them. CDR3 sequence: CASSRGTSSTAGYTF. Written as DNA, the CDR3 is TGTGCCAGCAGCAGAGGGACTTCTTCTACCGCTGGCTACACCTTC.

The chain has TRBV5-1 and TRBJ2-5; the match to TRBD1 covers 10 bases. Unmatched junction bases numbered 6, after V lost 0 bases and J lost 7 bases. The V gene's germline CDR1 is SGHRS and CDR2 YFSETQ. The length of the CDR3 is 15 residues. CDR3 sequence (DNA): TGCGCCAGCAGCTTGGAGGACAGGGGGTGGGGGACCCAGTACTTC. Translation gives CASSLEDRGWGTQYF.

The gene calls are TRBV5-1 and TRBJ2-6; D not certain. This CDR3 contains 15 residues. Germline V CDR1 and CDR2: SGHRS, YFSETQ. Trimming stripped 4 bases from V and 2 bases from J, with 10 bases between. Here the CDR3 reads CASSMDGAGANVLTF. The CDR3 DNA reads TGCGCCAGCAGCATGGACGGAGCTGGGGCCAACGTCCTGACTTTC.

This chain uses TRBV18 with TRBJ1-5; possibly TRBD1 for D (6 bases). With 5 bases removed from V and 5 bases from J, the gap between germline ends came to 16 bases. The CDR3 totals 15 residues. The germline V gene encodes CDR1 KGHSH and CDR2 LQKENI. CDR3 sequence (DNA): TGTGCCAGCTCATCCGGACAGTATAGTTATCAGCCCCAGCATTTT. Translated, it gives CASSSGQYSYQPQHF.

The chain combines TRBV27 with TRBJ2-1; either TRBD1 or TRBD2 may fit D (5 bases each). With 2 bases removed from V and 7 bases from J, the gap between germline ends came to 15 bases. From germline, CDR1 is MNHEY and CDR2 SMNVEV (reference sequence). This CDR3 comprises 15 residues. The CDR3 loop is CASSLIGAPGNEQFF. CDR3 coding DNA: TGTGCCAGCAGTTTAATAGGGGCCCCGGGAAATGAGCAGTTCTTC.

The chain is built from TRBV5-1 and TRBJ2-5; D call uncertain. Germline V CDR1 and CDR2: SGHRS, YFSETQ. The CDR3 length is 15 residues. V lost 0 bases to trimming and J lost 0 bases, with 9 bases between them. The chain's CDR3 is CASSLGRTYQETQYF. The DNA for the CDR3 is TGCGCCAGCAGCTTGGGACGGACGTACCAAGAGACCCAGTACTTC. Complete variable domain (other parts from reference TRBV5-1 and TRBJ2-5): KAGVTQTPRYLIKTRGQQVTLSCSPISGHRSVSWYQQTPGQGLQFLFEYFSETQRNKGNFPGRFSGRQFSNSRSEMNVSTLELGDSALYLCASSLGRTYQETQYFGPGTRLLVL.

This clone showed up just a few times. V and J are TRBV29-1 and TRBJ2-5, with unresolved D. V gave up 3 bases and J gave up 1 base, with 15 bases separating them. Germline loops: CDR1 SQVTM, CDR2 ANQGSEA. The length of the CDR3 is 15 residues. DNA of the CDR3: TGCAGCGTTGATTACTCCCAAGACATCCAAGAGACCCAGTACTTC. Its protein product is CSVDYSQDIQETQYF.

This chain joins TRBV10-3 and TRBJ1-3; a weak D match, TRBD1 (5 bases). V was trimmed by 8 bases and J by 4 bases, leaving 15 bases between them. Germline V gene lookup returns CDR1 ENHRY and CDR2 SYGVKD. CDR3 length equals 14 residues. Written as DNA, the CDR3 is TGTGCCATCGGGGGGTCGGCGGTCGGAAACACCATATATTTT. Protein product: CAIGGSAVGNTIYF.

The chain links TRBV9 to TRBJ2-1; maybe TRBD1 (6 bases). The CDR3 is 15 residues long. Germline CDR1 is SGDLS and CDR2 is YYNGEE. V was pared by 4 bases and J by 2 bases, with 13 bases between. CDR3 in amino acids: CASSQDSFPYNEQFF. The DNA of the CDR3 is TGTGCCAGCAGCCAGGACAGCTTCCCCTACAATGAGCAGTTCTTC. The variable domain in full, with the rest retrieved from reference TRBV9 and TRBJ2-1, is DSGVTQTPKHLITATGQRVTLRCSPRSGDLSVYWYQQSLDQGLQFLIQYYNGEERAKGNILERFSAQQFPDLHSELNLSSLELGDSALYFCASSQDSFPYNEQFFGPGTRLTVL.

This sequence joins TRBV6-1 and TRBJ2-7, with TRBD2 matching 7 bases. Trimming cost V 0 bases and J 2 bases; bases outside gene matches: 7. Germline CDR1 reads MNHNS; CDR2 reads SASEGT. This CDR3 region has 16 residues. The CDR3 is CASSEAKTGTTYEQYV. CDR3 nucleotides: TGTGCCAGCAGTGAAGCGAAGACCGGGACTACCTACGAGCAGTACGTC.

CDR3 protein: CASSEDYRAQNIQYF. The CDR3 coding sequence is TGTGCCAGCAGTGAAGATTACAGGGCCCAAAACATTCAGTACTTC. This sequence joins TRBV6-1 and TRBJ2-4; tentative D call: TRBD1 (6 bases). Trimming took off 1 base at V and 5 bases at J, with 12 bases between the two ends. The CDR3 runs 15 residues. Germline lookup yields CDR1 MNHNS and CDR2 SASEGT.

The chain recombines TRBV7-7 with TRBJ2-7, with 12 bases lining up with TRBD1. Germline V gives CDR1 SSHAT, CDR2 FNYEAQ (reference sequence). J was trimmed by 5 bases and V by 5 bases; bases with no gene match: 7. The CDR3 sequence is 15 residues long. The CDR3 nucleotides are TGTGCCAGCAGCGTTGGGACAGGGGGCTACAACGAGCAGTACTTC. Its translation is CASSVGTGGYNEQYF.

Regarding this clone: Other nucleotide sequences from this sample produce the same CDR3. The chain employs TRBV11-2 and TRBJ2-3, with unresolved D. The V end was cut by 1 base, the J end by 0 bases, with 5 bases between. This CDR3 is built from 14 residues. Per germline, CDR1 SGHAT and CDR2 FQNNGV. The CDR3: CASSLGSSTDTQYF. The CDR3 bases are TGTGCCAGCAGCTTAGGCTCTAGCACAGATACGCAGTATTTT.

The genes are TRBV9 and TRBJ2-1; 14 nucleotides agree with TRBD2. The CDR3 loop spans 18 amino acids. CDR1 and CDR2 (germline): SGDLS, YYNGEE. V gave up 3 bases and J gave up 0 bases; unmatched junction bases: 5. The CDR3 DNA is TGTGCCAGCAGCGCGGGACTAGCGGGAGTAGGCTCCTACAATGAGCAGTTCTTC. It codes for CASSAGLAGVGSYNEQFF.

The chain has TRBV27 and TRBJ2-5; perhaps D is TRBD1 or TRBD2 (5 bases each). CDR1 is MNHEY, CDR2 SMNVEV, per germline (reference sequence). V was cut by 3 bases and J by 1 base, with 9 bases left in between. This CDR3 is 14 amino acids long. CDR3 in amino acids: CASSLRGFQETQYF. As DNA, the CDR3 is TGTGCCAGCAGTTTGAGGGGCTTCCAAGAGACCCAGTACTTC.

This rearrangement joins TRBV5-1 to TRBJ2-1; D tentatively reads TRBD1 or TRBD2 (6 bases each). This CDR3 contains 17 residues. From germline, CDR1 is SGHRS and CDR2 YFSETQ. Deletions cut 0 bases from V and 1 base from J, with 14 bases between. Here the CDR3 reads CASSLAPGAGSYNEQFF. CDR3 in DNA: TGCGCCAGCAGCTTGGCCCCGGGGGCGGGATCCTACAATGAGCAGTTCTTC.

The gene calls are TRBV2 and TRBJ1-6, with 7 positions matching TRBD1. CDR1 and CDR2 from the germline V gene are SNHLY and FYNNEI. CDR3 size: 14 residues. The V and J ends lost 4 bases and 7 bases, in that order; junction bases with no gene match: 4. The CDR3, as DNA: TGTGCCAGCAGTGGTGGGACAGTAAATTCACCCCTCCACTTT. Protein product: CASSGGTVNSPLHF. The whole variable domain, filled in from reference TRBV2 and TRBJ1-6, reads EPEVTQTPSHQVTQMGQEVILRCVPISNHLYFYWYRQILGQKVEFLVSFYNNEISEKSEIFDDQFSVERPDGSNFTLKIRSTKLEDSAMYFCASSGGTVNSPLHFGNGTRLTVT.

The chain employs TRBV7-3 and TRBJ2-3; no firm D call. V was cut by 4 bases and J by 4 bases, with 12 bases left in between. The CDR3 has 14 residues. Germline CDR1 is SGHTA and CDR2 is FQGTGA. The CDR3 DNA reads as TGTGCCAGCAGCTCTTCCAACAGTGCAGATACGCAGTATTTT. As protein: CASSSSNSADTQYF.